These T cell receptor beta chains were read from a single sample in a study of blood T cell repertoires in COVID-19. Method: immunoSEQ multiplex PCR; TCRdb's copy keeps in-frame clones and lacks some. In the table there are about 87,000 clones, around nine tenths of which are singletons. Sequenced sample: peripheral blood. Receptors were obtained from a woman older than 75 with acute or convalescent COVID-19. CDR3s include the opening cysteine and the closing phenylalanine or tryptophan. The D gene is left open where the match is weak. The size field is filled for only some rows; it gives once, few, many or a size class.

J: TRBJ1-2; D: TRBD1; size: NA; V: TRBV30; DNA: TGTGCCTGGACCGGACAGGGGGCAATCTATGGCTACACCTTC; CDR3: CAWTGQGAIYGYTF
J: TRBJ2-3; D: NA; size: NA; V: TRBV19; DNA: TGTGCCAGTAGTGTCAGGGGGACCATAGCGGGACCTGGCACAGATACGCAGTATTTT; CDR3: CASSVRGTIAGPGTDTQYF
J: TRBJ2-1; D: NA; size: NA; V: TRBV5-8; DNA: TGTGCCAGCAGTCGGAGGAATGAGCAGTTCTTC; CDR3: CASSRRNEQFF
J: TRBJ2-7; D: TRBD2; size: NA; V: TRBV11-2; DNA: TGTGCCAGCAGCTTAGTAGGGACTAGCGGATCCTACGAGCAGTACTTC; CDR3: CASSLVGTSGSYEQYF
J: TRBJ1-5; D: TRBD1; size: NA; V: TRBV27; DNA: TGTGCCAGCAGTTTATGGGCACCCGCGGGACAGGGAAGAGGTCAGCCCCAGCATTTT; CDR3: CASSLWAPAGQGRGQPQHF
J: TRBJ2-2; D: TRBD2; size: NA; V: TRBV7-2; DNA: TGTGCCAGCAGCCCCCCGGCTAGCGGGACCGGGGAGCTGTTTTTT; CDR3: CASSPPASGTGELFF
J: TRBJ1-5; D: NA; size: NA; V: TRBV9; DNA: TGTGCCAGCAGCGCGGGGGTTTCGGGGGATCAGCCCCAGCATTTT; CDR3: CASSAGVSGDQPQHF
J: TRBJ2-3; D: TRBD2; size: NA; V: TRBV4-1; DNA: TGCGCCAGCAGCCAAGATCATCCGGGAGGGCCAGATACGCAGTATTTT; CDR3: CASSQDHPGGPDTQYF
J: TRBJ1-3; D: TRBD1; size: NA; V: TRBV28; DNA: TGTGCCAGCAGTTCCCCCGGGACAGGGTCTGGAAACACCATATATTTT; CDR3: CASSSPGTGSGNTIYF
J: TRBJ2-1; D: TRBD2; size: NA; V: TRBV29-1; DNA: TGCAGCGTAGGGGGGCGGGAGGGCCCCTACAATGAGCAGTTCTTC; CDR3: CSVGGREGPYNEQFF
J: TRBJ1-2; D: NA; size: NA; V: TRBV5-5; DNA: TGTGCCAGCAGCTCGCACCCAGACAGGAACTATGGCTACACCTTC; CDR3: CASSSHPDRNYGYTF
J: TRBJ2-3; D: TRBD2; size: NA; V: TRBV30; DNA: TGTGCCCAACAAATACTAGCGGGAGTACGAGATACGCAGTATTTT; CDR3: CAQQILAGVRDTQYF
J: TRBJ2-1; D: TRBD2; size: NA; V: TRBV19; DNA: TGTGCCAGTAGTCGCCGTAGCGGGAGCTTCGCCTACAATGAGCAGTTCTTC; CDR3: CASSRRSGSFAYNEQFF
J: TRBJ1-2; D: TRBD1; size: NA; V: TRBV3-1/TRBV3-2; DNA: TGTGCCAGCAGCCACCCGACAGGGGCCGACTATGGCTACACCTTC; CDR3: CASSHPTGADYGYTF
J: TRBJ1-6; D: NA; size: NA; V: TRBV10-1; DNA: TGCGCCAGCAGTGAGTCGAGTGAATCACCCCTCCACTTT; CDR3: CASSESSESPLHF
J: TRBJ2-1; D: TRBD2; size: NA; V: TRBV3-1/TRBV3-2; DNA: TGTGCCAGCAGCCAAGAGGGACTAGCGGGCTGGAATGAGCAGTTCTTC; CDR3: CASSQEGLAGWNEQFF
J: TRBJ2-7; D: TRBD2; size: NA; V: TRBV6-2/TRBV6-3; DNA: TGTGCCAGCAGTTACAGGGCTAGCGGCACCTACGAGCAGTACTTC; CDR3: CASSYRASGTYEQYF
J: TRBJ2-2; D: TRBD2; size: NA; V: TRBV19; DNA: TGTGCCAGTAGCCGAAGCGGGAGGACATACACCGGGGAGCTGTTTTTT; CDR3: CASSRSGRTYTGELFF
J: TRBJ1-5; D: NA; size: NA; V: TRBV15; DNA: TGTGCCACCAGCAGAGCAGGGAATCAGCCCCAGCATTTT; CDR3: CATSRAGNQPQHF
J: TRBJ2-7; D: NA; size: NA; V: TRBV19; DNA: TGTGCCAGTAGTTTTACCCCCGGGTACGAGCAGTACTTC; CDR3: CASSFTPGYEQYF
J: TRBJ1-1; D: NA; size: once; V: TRBV5-3; DNA: TGTGCCAGAAGCCCGGACAGCCGAGCTATTGAAGCTTTCTTT; CDR3: CARSPDSRAIEAFF
J: TRBJ2-1; D: NA; size: NA; V: TRBV6-4; DNA: TGTGCCAGCAGTCCACAAGGAGGGGGGGGCAATGAGCAGTTCTTC; CDR3: CASSPQGGGGNEQFF